These 20 T cell receptor beta chains came from one sample sequenced in a study of cytomegalovirus exposure and HLA in healthy donors. The study ran its PCR with 60 Vbeta and 13 Jbeta primers. TCRdb keeps only in-frame clones here, not all; method: immunoSEQ multiplex PCR. The sample lists some 100,000 clones, 60% to 85% occurring once. The sample was PBMCs. The receptors shown here come from a female donor in good health and CMV-seronegative.

The V and J genes are TRBV19 and TRBJ2-1, with 7 bases aligning to TRBD1. This CDR3 contains 14 residues. With V trimmed by 1 base and J by 6 bases, 3 bases remained unmatched. Germline CDR1 LNHDA, CDR2 SQIVND (reference sequence). In DNA, the CDR3 is TGTGCCAGTAGTATAGTGACAGGGAGCAATGAGCAGTTCTTC. It encodes CASSIVTGSNEQFF.

The chain couples TRBV19 to TRBJ1-4; D is undetermined. V shed 2 bases and J shed 8 bases, with 9 bases lying between them. This CDR3 region has 13 residues. Per germline, CDR1 LNHDA and CDR2 SQIVND (reference sequence). CDR3 in amino acids: CASSIIQTEKLFF. In DNA form, the CDR3 reads TGTGCCAGTAGTATAATACAAACGGAAAAACTGTTTTTT. Complete variable domain (other parts from reference TRBV19 and TRBJ1-4): DGGITQSPKYLFRKEGQNVTLSCEQNLNHDAMYWYRQDPGQGLRLIYYSQIVNDFQKGDIAEGYSVSREKKESFPLTVTSAQKNPTAFYLCASSIIQTEKLFFGSGTQLSVL.

The J gene is TRBJ2-2, the V gene TRBV4-2; D possibly corresponds to TRBD1 (6 bases). Germline lookup yields CDR1 LGHNA and CDR2 YNFKEQ. V dropped 6 bases and J dropped 3 bases, with 17 bases sitting between them. The length of the CDR3 is 16 residues. The CDR3 coding sequence is TGTGCCAGCAGTTCCGGGACACCATTATACACCGGGGAGCTGTTTTTT. Protein product: CASSSGTPLYTGELFF.

J is TRBJ1-6 and V is TRBV19; 9 nucleotides align to TRBD1. This CDR3 is 15 amino acids long. Germline V gene lookup returns CDR1 LNHDA and CDR2 SQIVND (reference sequence). The trim removed 6 bases at V and 10 bases at J, leaving 10 bases unmatched. The DNA for the CDR3 is TGTGCCAGTAGGGGACAGGGAGTGGGATACTCACCCCTCCACTTT. Translating it yields CASRGQGVGYSPLHF.

The chain's CDR3 is CASSRQGWHEQYF. For the CDR3, the DNA is TGCGCCAGCAGCCGACAGGGTTGGCACGAGCAGTACTTC. J is TRBJ2-7 and V is TRBV5-1, with TRBD1 matching over 7 bases. The CDR3 is 13 residues long. Germline lookup yields CDR1 SGHRS and CDR2 YFSETQ. V was pared by 4 bases and J by 5 bases, with 6 bases of the junction left unmatched. Filled out from reference TRBV5-1 and TRBJ2-7, the complete variable domain reads KAGVTQTPRYLIKTRGQQVTLSCSPISGHRSVSWYQQTPGQGLQFLFEYFSETQRNKGNFPGRFSGRQFSNSRSEMNVSTLELGDSALYLCASSRQGWHEQYFGPGTRLTVT.

The chain couples TRBV7-2 to TRBJ2-7; tentative D call: TRBD2 (6 bases). The CDR3 is made up of 14 amino acids. Germline V gene lookup returns CDR1 SGHTA and CDR2 FQGNSA. V shed 6 bases and J shed 1 base, with 13 bases lying between them. CDR3 nucleotide sequence: TGTGCCAGCAGTCCGACCCGGGGGTCCTACGAGCAGTACTTC. Its translation: CASSPTRGSYEQYF.

The chain carries TRBV15 and TRBJ1-5, with D hard to call. Germline values: CDR1 LNHNV, CDR2 YYDKDF (reference sequence). Trimming stripped 1 base from V and 11 bases from J, with 12 bases between. This CDR3 comprises 13 residues. For the CDR3, the DNA is TGTGCCACCAGCAGAGGGGGAGGTCGAGCCCAGCATTTT. Protein: CATSRGGGRAQHF. Full variable domain (outside the CDR3, taken from reference TRBV15 and TRBJ1-5): DAMVIQNPRYQVTQFGKPVTLSCSQTLNHNVMYWYQQKSSQAPKLLFHYYDKDFNNEADTPDNFQSRRPNTSFCFLDIRSPGLGDTAMYLCATSRGGGRAQHFGDGTRLSIL.

CDR3: CASSSSGTAIGEQYF. The CDR3 region has the DNA TGTGCCAGCAGTTCGAGCGGGACCGCCATTGGGGAGCAGTACTTC. V and J are TRBV6-5 and TRBJ2-5, with 7 nucleotides matching TRBD2. Germline CDR1 is MNHEY and CDR2 is SVGAGI. The CDR3 extends over 15 amino acids. With V trimmed by 4 bases and J by 11 bases, 16 bases remained unmatched.

The rearrangement links TRBV4-2 to TRBJ2-3; 10 nucleotides match TRBD2. The V gene end was trimmed by 0 bases and the J gene end by 4 bases; junction bases not matched to a gene: 10. The CDR3 sequence is 18 residues long. Germline V gene sequence: CDR1 LGHNA, CDR2 YNFKEQ. This CDR3 is CASSQDPRGAGGADTQYF. For the CDR3, the DNA is TGTGCCAGCAGCCAAGATCCCCGCGGAGCGGGGGGGGCAGATACGCAGTATTTT.

In its sample, this clone was seen once. CDR3 DNA: TGTGCCAGCAGCTTAGATGTCGGGGTGTACGAGCAGTACTTC. Its translation is CASSLDVGVYEQYF. The chain uses TRBV11-2 and TRBJ2-7; tentatively, D is TRBD2 (5 bases). Germline V gene data show CDR1 as SGHAT and CDR2 as FQNNGV. V was clipped by 0 bases and J by 4 bases, with 10 bases between them. The CDR3 totals 14 residues.

The V and J genes are TRBV7-8 and TRBJ2-7; 9 bases are shared with TRBD1. Germline trimming cut 0 bases from V and 4 bases from J; bases unmatched to any gene: 7. The CDR3 runs 16 residues. The V gene's germline CDR1 is SGHVS and CDR2 FQNEAQ. CDR3 DNA: TGTGCCAGCAGCTTAGCGAGAGGGACAGGGTCATACGAGCAGTACTTC. This translates into CASSLARGTGSYEQYF.

The chain employs TRBV7-8 and TRBJ2-7; TRBD2 aligns across 9 bases. CDR1 and CDR2 (germline): SGHVS, FQNEAQ. The ends lost 3 bases at V and 0 bases at J; junction bases unmatched: 24. This CDR3 has 22 residues. The CDR3 region has the DNA TGTGCCAGCAGCTTGGTGTCGAGGGGGGGTAGCGGGGGTTCCGACAGCTCCTACGAGCAGTACTTC. Translated, it gives CASSLVSRGGSGGSDSSYEQYF.

V is TRBV2 and J is TRBJ2-1; D perhaps matches TRBD1 (6 bases). The CDR3 contains 14 residues. The germline V gene has CDR1 SNHLY and CDR2 FYNNEI. The ends were cut back, 6 bases at V and 7 bases at J, with 16 bases in the middle. CDR3 coding DNA: TGTGCCAGCAGACGCTATGGGGACACAAATGAGCAGTTCTTC. It yields the protein CASRRYGDTNEQFF.

The chain combines TRBV2 with TRBJ2-1; TRBD1 agrees at 7 bases. From germline, CDR1 is SNHLY and CDR2 FYNNEI. V shed 7 bases and J 8 bases; nucleotides not matched to a gene: 8. The CDR3 spans 13 residues. The CDR3 reads CASKPTGKDEQFF. The CDR3 DNA reads TGTGCCAGCAAGCCGACAGGGAAGGATGAGCAGTTCTTC.

The rearrangement joins TRBV6-4 to TRBJ1-3; 7 nucleotides agree with TRBD1. Germline V gives CDR1 MRHNA, CDR2 SNTAGT. The CDR3 is 18 amino acids. Trimming removed 6 bases from V and 0 bases from J; junction bases left unmatched: 14. The CDR3 loop reads CASSRWPPGGLSGNTIYF. The CDR3 bases are TGTGCCAGCAGCCGGTGGCCCCCAGGGGGACTCTCTGGAAACACCATATATTTT.

The V gene is TRBV5-4, the J gene TRBJ1-1, with unresolved D. V dropped 3 bases and J dropped 0 bases, with 12 bases sitting between them. Germline loops: CDR1 SGHNT, CDR2 YYREEE (reference sequence). The CDR3 spans 15 residues. In DNA form, the CDR3 reads TGTGCCAGCAGCTCGTCGGGTCTCCTGAACACTGAAGCTTTCTTT. It codes for CASSSSGLLNTEAFF.

The V gene is TRBV5-4, the J gene TRBJ2-5, with 11 bases aligning to TRBD2. V shed 4 bases and J 4 bases; nucleotides not matched to a gene: 6. CDR1 and CDR2 from the germline V gene are SGHNT and YYREEE (reference sequence). CDR3 length: 15 residues. This CDR3 reads CASSTRSGGAETQYF. The DNA for the CDR3 is TGTGCCAGCAGCACACGTAGCGGGGGGGCAGAGACCCAGTACTTC.

V usage is TRBV5-8 and J usage is TRBJ1-1; D not certain. CDR1 SGHTS and CDR2 YDEGEE come from the germline V gene. The CDR3 length is 15 residues. V lost 0 bases and J 1 base, leaving 10 bases between the germline ends. CDR3 nucleotide sequence: TGTGCCAGCAGCTTGGGGGCCAGGCGGAACACTGAAGCTTTCTTT. It specifies CASSLGARRNTEAFF.

J is TRBJ1-1 and V is TRBV5-6; 7 bases line up with TRBD1. This CDR3 is built from 14 residues. The V and J ends lost 3 bases and 4 bases, in that order; junction bases with no gene match: 6. Per germline, CDR1 SGHDT and CDR2 YYEEEE. The CDR3 coding sequence is TGTGCCAGCAGCTCTGGGCCAGGGGGCACTGAAGCTTTCTTT. Translation gives CASSSGPGGTEAFF. The full variable domain, completed using reference TRBV5-6 and TRBJ1-1, is DAGVTQSPTHLIKTRGQQVTLRCSPKSGHDTVSWYQQALGQGPQFIFQYYEEEERQRGNFPDRFSGHQFPNYSSELNVNALLLGDSALYLCASSSGPGGTEAFFGQGTRLTVV.

V usage is TRBV27 and J usage is TRBJ1-6; no clear D gene. This CDR3 spans 14 amino acids. Per germline, CDR1 MNHEY and CDR2 SMNVEV (reference sequence). The V and J ends lost 3 bases and 6 bases respectively, with 9 bases between them. CDR3 residues: CASSFSGSNSPLHF. The DNA for the CDR3 is TGTGCCAGCAGTTTCTCAGGTAGTAATTCACCCCTCCACTTT.